This T cell receptor (beta chain) was sequenced for a study of cytomegalovirus exposure and HLA in healthy donors. Trimming at V came to 0 bases and at J to 6 bases, leaving 7 bases not matched to a gene. CDR3 length equals 15 residues. Germline V lookup: CDR1 MGHRA, CDR2 YSYEKL. Study results and limitations: For TCR beta chains, V- and J-gene trimming was later linked to a missense DCLRE1C variant.

Primers included in the PCR were 60 Vbeta and 13 Jbeta primers. Using immunoSEQ multiplex PCR, the repertoire was profiled, and TCRdb retains in-frame clones only, with some absent. The sample has 110,000 to 150,000 clones; around 84% are singletons. A note on this clone: Its antigen is unidentified.

The genes are TRBV4-1 and TRBJ2-7; 8 bases are a match to TRBD1. The clonotype comes from a boy aged 2 to 9 in good health and CMV-seronegative. Sequencing was carried out using PBMCs. CDR3 sequence: CASSQERTGYGEQYF. CDR3 bases: TGCGCCAGCAGCCAAGAAAGGACAGGGTACGGCGAGCAGTACTTC.